One and the same sample provided the 17 T cell receptor beta chains below, sequenced in a study of CD8+ T cells in alopecia areata. Extraction of RNA preceded its reverse transcription into cDNA, which served as the sequencing template. Method: immunoSEQ multiplex PCR; TCRdb's copy keeps in-frame clones and lacks some. The data contain about 150,000 clones, approximately 45% of them singletons. What was sequenced was CD4+ T cells sorted from blood. These TCRs come from a human donor with alopecia areata.

The V gene is TRBV5-1, the J gene TRBJ2-1; D is perhaps TRBD1 (5 bases). CDR3 length: 12 residues. Trimming stripped 4 bases from V and 15 bases from J, with 17 bases between. Per the germline V gene, CDR1 is SGHRS and CDR2 is YFSETQ. The DNA for the CDR3 is TGCGCCAGCAGCACAGGTGGGGCAACATTGTTCTTC. Residues: CASSTGGATLFF.

The CDR3 reads CSVGGYGGVNTGELFF. As DNA, the CDR3 is TGCAGCGTTGGTGGGTATGGGGGAGTGAACACCGGGGAGCTGTTTTTT. The V and J genes are TRBV29-1 and TRBJ2-2; D is possibly TRBD1 or TRBD2 (5 bases each). V lost 4 bases, J lost 1 base, and 16 bases lay in between. CDR3 length equals 16 residues. CDR1 is SQVTM and CDR2 is ANQGSEA in the germline V gene.

CDR3 protein: CASSLSASVQFF. Here the CDR3 DNA reads TGTGCCAGCAGCTTATCGGCTAGCGTGCAGTTCTTC. The V call is TRBV7-9, the J call TRBJ2-1; tentatively, D is TRBD2 (6 bases). The CDR3 totals 12 residues. The germline V gene has CDR1 SEHNR and CDR2 FQNEAQ (reference sequence). V lost 2 bases and J lost 12, with 11 bases in between.

The rearrangement links TRBV30 to TRBJ1-2, with unresolved D. In germline, CDR1 is GTSNPN, CDR2 SVGIG (reference sequence). This CDR3 has 12 amino acids. With 1 base removed from V and 5 bases from J, the gap between germline ends came to 8 bases. CDR3 sequence reads: CAWSGRPYGYTF. CDR3 in DNA: TGTGCCTGGAGTGGTCGACCGTATGGCTACACCTTC.

This sequence joins TRBV5-1 and TRBJ2-1; 7 positions agree with TRBD1. J lost 6 bases, V lost 3 bases, and 3 bases had no gene match. This CDR3 spans 13 amino acids. Looked up from germline, CDR1 is SGHRS and CDR2 is YFSETQ. The CDR3 sequence is CASSWDRLNEQFF. The DNA for the CDR3 is TGCGCCAGCAGCTGGGACAGACTCAATGAGCAGTTCTTC.

The V gene is TRBV5-1, the J gene TRBJ2-1; possibly TRBD2 for D (6 bases). In germline, CDR1 is SGHRS, CDR2 YFSETQ. There are 12 residues in the CDR3. Trimming cost V 7 bases and J 7 bases, with 12 bases left between them. The CDR3 nucleotides are TGCGCCAGCGGGGCGGAGGGGAATGAGCAGTTCTTC. This translates into CASGAEGNEQFF.

The chain joins TRBV27 to TRBJ2-1, with TRBD2 matching over 13 bases. The CDR3 sequence is 15 residues long. Germline V gene lookup returns CDR1 MNHEY and CDR2 SMNVEV (reference sequence). V lost 5 bases to trimming and J lost 4 bases; unmatched junction nucleotides: 2. CDR3 region: CASSALAGGYNEQFF. For the CDR3, the DNA is TGTGCCAGCAGTGCACTAGCGGGAGGGTACAATGAGCAGTTCTTC.

The chain carries TRBV27 and TRBJ2-5; tentatively, D is TRBD1 (6 bases). V was cut by 3 bases and J by 3 bases, with 17 bases left in between. The germline gives CDR1 MNHEY, CDR2 SMNVEV (reference sequence). There are 16 residues in the CDR3. CDR3 bases: TGTGCCAGCAGTTTTAAGCAGGGGAGACGGGAAGAGACCCAGTACTTC. Translated, it gives CASSFKQGRREETQYF.

This clone was detected only a few times. Other DNA sequences in the same sample also yield this CDR3. The chain links TRBV5-1 to TRBJ2-5; D ambiguous. V shed 0 bases and J shed 5 bases, with 8 bases lying between them. CDR1 SGHRS and CDR2 YFSETQ come from the germline V gene. The CDR3 is made up of 13 amino acids. In DNA form, the CDR3 reads TGCGCCAGCAGCTTGGTATTTCGGGAGACCCAGTACTTC. Its protein is CASSLVFRETQYF.

Concerning this clone itself: The sample contains more than one DNA sequence encoding this CDR3. The chain recombines TRBV5-1 with TRBJ2-3; maybe TRBD1 (5 bases). V shed 2 bases and J shed 1 base, with 5 bases lying between them. The CDR3 length is 13 residues. Germline CDR1 reads SGHRS; CDR2 reads YFSETQ. This CDR3 reads CASSLQGTDTQYF. For the CDR3, the DNA is TGCGCCAGCAGCTTACAGGGCACAGATACGCAGTATTTT.

The chain combines TRBV18 with TRBJ2-7; D is undetermined. Germline CDR1 is KGHSH and CDR2 is LQKENI. This CDR3 spans 12 amino acids. Trimming left V 6 bases short and J 6 bases short, with 12 bases between. CDR3 protein: CASSQVPGEQYF. CDR3 sequence (DNA): TGTGCCAGCTCTCAGGTGCCGGGCGAGCAGTACTTC.

The chain joins TRBV15 to TRBJ2-5, with 10 nucleotides matching TRBD2. Germline V lookup: CDR1 LNHNV, CDR2 YYDKDF (reference sequence). Losses at the gene ends were 1 base for V and 3 bases for J; bases not matched to a gene: 2. CDR3 length: 15 amino acids. Here the CDR3 DNA reads TGTGCCACCAGCAGAGTTCTAGCGGGAGAAGAGACCCAGTACTTC. Residues: CATSRVLAGEETQYF.

V is TRBV6-6 and J is TRBJ1-2, with D perhaps matching TRBD1 (6 bases). V lost 5 bases to trimming and J lost 5 bases, with 12 bases between them. The CDR3 contains 13 residues. Germline V lookup: CDR1 MNHNY, CDR2 SVGAGI (reference sequence). The CDR3 DNA follows: TGTGCCAGCAGTCAACCTGGACAGTATGGCTACACCTTC. It codes for CASSQPGQYGYTF.

V and J are TRBV29-1 and TRBJ1-1; D unresolved. Germline CDR1 reads SQVTM; CDR2 reads ANQGSEA. The CDR3 loop spans 12 amino acids. V gave up 7 bases and J gave up 2 bases, with 11 bases separating them. CDR3 sequence reads: CSAQQQNTEAFF. The CDR3, as DNA: TGCAGCGCCCAACAGCAAAACACTGAAGCTTTCTTT.

The chain joins TRBV29-1 to TRBJ2-1, with D unclear. V lost 6 bases and J 10 bases, leaving 13 bases between the germline ends. Germline V gene lookup returns CDR1 SQVTM and CDR2 ANQGSEA. The CDR3 sequence is 11 residues long. CDR3 region: CSVGLEHEQFF. The CDR3 coding sequence is TGCAGCGTCGGCCTCGAGCACGAGCAGTTCTTC.

This sequence joins TRBV5-4 and TRBJ2-1; D not certain. CDR1 SGHNT and CDR2 YYREEE come from the germline V gene (reference sequence). Trimming removed 2 bases at V and 0 bases at J, with 15 bases between. This CDR3 has 17 amino acids. CDR3 sequence reads: CASSLRLSDRSYNEQFF. CDR3 nucleotides: TGTGCCAGCAGCTTAAGATTATCGGACCGCTCCTACAATGAGCAGTTCTTC.

This clone was observed a handful of times. The V and J genes are TRBV5-4 and TRBJ2-1; 9 bases match TRBD2. This CDR3 region has 16 residues. The V and J ends lost 4 bases and 4 bases, in that order; junction bases with no gene match: 9. The germline V gene has CDR1 SGHNT and CDR2 YYREEE (reference sequence). This CDR3 is CASSAKTSGLYNEQFF. DNA of the CDR3: TGTGCCAGCAGCGCGAAGACTAGCGGACTATACAATGAGCAGTTCTTC.